The 16 T cell receptor beta chains reported below all come from one sample, sequenced in a study of T-cell memory formation after mild COVID-19. TCRdb analysed the 5' RACE reads with MiXCR anew, one entry per CDR3 protein. The sample lists about 340,000 distinct CDR3 sequences, 13% to 15% occurring once. The material sequenced was PBMCs or a T cell subset sorted from them (not recorded which). These receptors were collected from a man aged 18 to 35 who had mild COVID-19 (a few samples of this study predate the infection). Cell type and time point are not known.

The chain combines TRBV12-3 or TRBV12-4 with TRBJ1-2; maybe TRBD1 (6 bases). V lost 1 base and J lost 4, with 13 bases in between. The CDR3 loop spans 15 amino acids. In DNA, the CDR3 is TGTGCCAGCAGTTTAGGGGGGGCCTGGGGCTATGGCTACACCTTC. Residues: CASSLGGAWGYGYTF.

This clonotype has a handful of counts. The chain is built from TRBV12-3 or TRBV12-4 and TRBJ2-1, with 8 nucleotides matching TRBD2. This CDR3 contains 13 residues. V shed 6 bases and J 10 bases; nucleotides not matched to a gene: 8. The CDR3 DNA reads as TGTGCCAGCAGCACGGGACTAGTTGGGGAGCAGTTCTTC. Its protein product is CASSTGLVGEQFF.

This clonotype occurred a few times. The chain combines TRBV7-8 with TRBJ1-6, with TRBD1 as a possible D gene (5 bases). CDR1 and CDR2 from the germline V gene are SGHVS and FQNEAQ. This CDR3 spans 15 amino acids. The V gene lost 3 bases and the J gene lost 7 bases, with 13 bases spanning the gap. CDR3 protein: CASSFGTASNSPLHF. In DNA, the CDR3 is TGTGCCAGCAGCTTTGGGACCGCATCAAATTCACCCCTCCACTTT.

A word on this clonotype: This may arise from a read error, as a much more abundant clone is one base away. The genes are TRBV7-2 and TRBJ2-5; TRBD1 aligns across 10 bases. Germline CDR1 and CDR2: SGHTA and FQGNSA. This CDR3 spans 15 amino acids. V lost 6 bases, J lost 0 bases, and 4 bases stayed unmatched. The CDR3 loop reads CASRLDRGNQETQYF. In DNA form, the CDR3 reads TGTGCCAGCAGATTGGACAGGGGGAACCAAGAGACCCAGTACTTC.

This clonotype came up a few times. The rearrangement joins TRBV11-3 to TRBJ2-2; 7 bases map to TRBD1. V lost 5 bases to trimming and J lost 8 bases; unmatched junction nucleotides: 8. The CDR3 is 14 residues long. CDR1 is SGHNT, CDR2 YENEEA, per germline. The CDR3 region is CASSRQGSTGELFF. The DNA of the CDR3 is TGTGCCAGCAGCCGACAGGGCTCGACGGGGGAGCTGTTTTTT. The whole variable domain, remainder taken from reference TRBV11-3 and TRBJ2-2, is EAGVVQSPRYKIIEKKQPVAFWCNPISGHNTLYWYLQNLGQGPELLIRYENEEAVDDSQLPKDRFSAERLKGVDSTLKIQPAELGDSAVYLCASSRQGSTGELFFGEGSRLTVL.

This clonotype was seen a few times. The rearrangement uses TRBV9 and TRBJ1-1, with TRBD1 matching 10 bases. The CDR3 has 16 residues. The V and J ends lost 0 bases and 1 base, in that order; junction bases with no gene match: 3. Germline CDR1 SGDLS, CDR2 YYNGEE. The CDR3 sequence: CASSVGQGAGNTEAFF. The CDR3 bases are TGTGCCAGCAGCGTAGGACAGGGGGCGGGGAACACTGAAGCTTTCTTT.

This clonotype was observed a handful of times. The chain uses TRBV18 and TRBJ1-1, with a tentative D call TRBD1 (5 bases). Germline V gives CDR1 KGHSH, CDR2 LQKENI. V was cut by 5 bases and J by 5 bases, with 18 bases left in between. This CDR3 is 15 amino acids long. The DNA for the CDR3 is TGTGCCAGCTCAGACCAGGGAACCACGTGGACTGAAGCTTTCTTT. Amino acids: CASSDQGTTWTEAFF.

V gene TRBV5-1 combines with J gene TRBJ1-6; D remains ambiguous. Trimming cost V 0 bases and J 2 bases, with 12 bases left between them. The CDR3 runs to 17 residues. Per the germline V gene, CDR1 is SGHRS and CDR2 is YFSETQ. For the CDR3, the DNA is TGCGCCAGCAGCTTGGCCTTGGGTGTTACCTATAATTCACCCCTCCACTTT. Its translation is CASSLALGVTYNSPLHF.

A word on this clonotype: At one boundary the junction diverges from the germline segment, which might be a read error. V gene TRBV6-5 combines with J gene TRBJ2-2; the D gene is possibly TRBD2 (6 bases). The CDR3 is made up of 16 amino acids. From germline, CDR1 is MNHEY and CDR2 SVGAGI. CDR3 loop: CASSDSGTPNTGELFF. The CDR3 DNA reads TGTGCCAGCAGTGACTCCGGGACTCCGAACACCGGGGAGCTGTTTTTT.

This clonotype was detected a few times. J is TRBJ2-2 and V is TRBV7-3, with TRBD2 matching 13 bases. The germline V gene has CDR1 SGHTA and CDR2 FQGTGA. The V segment lost 4 bases and the J segment 4 bases; nucleotides outside the gene matches: 18. The CDR3 contains 21 residues. CDR3 nucleotide sequence: TGTGCCAGCAGCTACCCGAGCCATACTAGCGGGGGGGCCGGAGGCACCGGGGAGCTGTTTTTT. Translating it yields CASSYPSHTSGGAGGTGELFF.

Written as DNA, the CDR3 is TGTGCCAGGCGCCCATTGGTTGGGGGGTTCAATGAGCAGTTCTTC. It is translated as CARRPLVGGFNEQFF. V and J are TRBV7-9 and TRBJ2-1, with D possibly matching TRBD2 (6 bases). Germline CDR1 SEHNR, CDR2 FQNEAQ (reference sequence). Trimming pared 9 bases from V and 6 bases from J, leaving 21 bases between. This CDR3 has 15 amino acids.

The chain links TRBV3-1 to TRBJ2-3; no definite D call. V was pared by 1 base and J by 4 bases, with 9 bases between. The germline V gene encodes CDR1 LGHDT and CDR2 YNNKEL (reference sequence). This CDR3 has 14 amino acids. The CDR3 sequence: CASSQAYDSDTQYF. The CDR3 DNA reads as TGTGCCAGCAGCCAAGCTTACGACTCAGATACGCAGTATTTT.

This clonotype was seen repeatedly, ten times or more. The chain couples TRBV9 to TRBJ2-1; TRBD2 matches at 7 bases. Germline CDR1 reads SGDLS; CDR2 reads YYNGEE. The CDR3 loop spans 14 amino acids. The J segment lost 6 bases and the V segment lost 4 bases, leaving 7 bases of the junction unmatched. CDR3 sequence (DNA): TGTGCCAGCAGCTCAGCCGGGGGGACCAATGAGCAGTTCTTC. The encoded protein is CASSSAGGTNEQFF.

This clonotype was seen a handful of times. The rearrangement links TRBV20-1 to TRBJ2-4; TRBD2 matches at 7 bases. The CDR3 consists of 16 residues. Germline loops: CDR1 DFQATT, CDR2 SNEGSKA (reference sequence). The junction had 9 bases not matched to a gene; V was cut back by 3 bases and J by 1 base. In DNA form, the CDR3 reads TGCAGTGCTAGGGCCCCGGGGGGTAGGGCCAAAAACATTCAGTACTTC. Encoded protein: CSARAPGGRAKNIQYF.

The chain joins TRBV28 to TRBJ2-1; D not resolved. The CDR3 has 13 residues. Germline loops: CDR1 MDHEN, CDR2 SYDVKM. Trimming took 8 bases from V and 3 from J, leaving 11 bases between them. The CDR3 reads CASAEGVYNEQFF. CDR3 bases: TGTGCCAGCGCCGAAGGAGTCTACAATGAGCAGTTCTTC.

This clonotype was seen a handful of times. The chain is built from TRBV24-1 and TRBJ2-1, with a possible D match to TRBD2 (6 bases). CDR1 is KGHDR and CDR2 is SFDVKD in the germline V gene. The V end lost 1 base, the J end lost 0 bases, and 9 bases lay between the germline ends. The CDR3 is made up of 16 amino acids. CDR3 loop: CATSDLGGSSYNEQFF. As DNA, the CDR3 is TGTGCCACCAGTGATTTAGGAGGGAGCTCCTACAATGAGCAGTTCTTC.